The 15 T cell receptor beta chains presented below share a single source sample, sequenced in a study of blood T cell repertoires in COVID-19. Profiled with immunoSEQ multiplex PCR; TCRdb holds only in-frame clones, not every one. The sample includes 55,000 to 80,000 clones, around 89% of them seen just once. Input material: peripheral blood. All receptors come from a woman aged 60 to 75 with acute or convalescent COVID-19.

The gene calls are TRBV28 and TRBJ1-1; 7 positions agree with TRBD1. In germline, CDR1 is MDHEN, CDR2 SYDVKM. The length of the CDR3 is 15 residues. J lost 3 bases, V lost 1 base, and 5 bases had no gene match. CDR3 in amino acids: CASSLSWRGHTEAFF. CDR3 DNA sequence: TGTGCCAGCAGTTTATCATGGAGGGGGCACACTGAAGCTTTCTTT. Full variable domain (outside the CDR3, taken from reference TRBV28 and TRBJ1-1): DVKVTQSSRYLVKRTGEKVFLECVQDMDHENMFWYRQDPGLGLRLIYFSYDVKMKEKGDIPEGYSVSREKKERFSLILESASTNQTSMYLCASSLSWRGHTEAFFGQGTRLTVV.

This sequence joins TRBV5-1 and TRBJ2-1, with D possibly matching TRBD2 (6 bases). This CDR3 spans 16 amino acids. The germline CDR1 and CDR2 sequences are SGHRS and YFSETQ. V dropped 5 bases and J dropped 0 bases, with 15 bases sitting between them. The chain's CDR3 is CASRAWAGSSYNEQFF. The CDR3 DNA sequence: TGCGCCAGCAGAGCGTGGGCGGGAAGCTCCTACAATGAGCAGTTCTTC.

The V and J genes are TRBV6-6 and TRBJ1-1; D is uncertain. V lost 0 bases and J 0 bases, leaving 5 bases between the germline ends. In germline, CDR1 is MNHNY, CDR2 SVGAGI (reference sequence). This CDR3 has 14 residues. CDR3 in amino acids: CASSYSNMNTEAFF. The CDR3 coding sequence is TGTGCCAGCAGTTACTCGAACATGAACACTGAAGCTTTCTTT.

The chain links TRBV10-3 to TRBJ2-2; 10 bases are shared with TRBD2. Germline CDR1 is ENHRY and CDR2 is SYGVKD. This CDR3 is 14 amino acids long. Trimming cost V 10 bases and J 3 bases; bases outside gene matches: 5. The CDR3 DNA reads as TGTGCCACCAGCGGGGGGGCCGACACCGGGGAGCTGTTTTTT. The encoded protein is CATSGGADTGELFF.

The rearrangement joins TRBV5-1 to TRBJ2-1; 8 positions agree with TRBD1. Germline values: CDR1 SGHRS, CDR2 YFSETQ. V was clipped by 2 bases and J by 8 bases; unmatched bases: 3. The CDR3 is made up of 13 amino acids. The chain's CDR3 is CASSLDRGYEQFF. The CDR3 coding sequence is TGCGCCAGCAGCTTAGACAGGGGCTATGAGCAGTTCTTC.

J is TRBJ2-1 and V is TRBV2; TRBD2 is a possible D gene (6 bases). The ends were cut back, 2 bases at V and 7 bases at J, with 24 bases in the middle. From germline, CDR1 is SNHLY and CDR2 FYNNEI. CDR3 length equals 18 residues. CDR3 protein: CASSELWLSGERVNEQFF. The CDR3 region has the DNA TGTGCCAGCAGTGAATTGTGGCTCTCGGGGGAGCGGGTAAATGAGCAGTTCTTC. Drawing the rest from reference TRBV2 and TRBJ2-1, the complete variable domain is EPEVTQTPSHQVTQMGQEVILRCVPISNHLYFYWYRQILGQKVEFLVSFYNNEISEKSEIFDDQFSVERPDGSNFTLKIRSTKLEDSAMYFCASSELWLSGERVNEQFFGPGTRLTVL.

The rearrangement uses TRBV9 and TRBJ2-5; tentative D call: TRBD1 (6 bases). Per the germline V gene, CDR1 is SGDLS and CDR2 is YYNGEE. V was pared by 0 bases and J by 5 bases, with 17 bases between. The CDR3 loop spans 16 amino acids. CDR3 region: CASSVAPSRGRETQYF. DNA of the CDR3: TGTGCCAGCAGCGTAGCTCCGAGCAGGGGCCGGGAGACCCAGTACTTC.

This sequence joins TRBV18 and TRBJ1-1, with 7 nucleotides matching TRBD1. Germline V lookup: CDR1 KGHSH, CDR2 LQKENI. The CDR3 has 16 residues. V dropped 4 bases and J dropped 8; count of bases not matched to a gene: 16. The CDR3 nucleotides are TGTGCCAGCTCACTCCCGAGGACAGGTAGAACAGAAGAAGCTTTCTTT. It encodes CASSLPRTGRTEEAFF.

This rearrangement joins TRBV18 to TRBJ1-1, with D possibly matching TRBD1 (6 bases). V gave up 4 bases and J gave up 1 base, with 16 bases separating them. This CDR3 is built from 16 residues. CDR1 and CDR2 from the germline V gene are KGHSH and LQKENI. The CDR3 loop reads CASSRSGGRTNTEAFF. CDR3 nucleotides: TGTGCCAGCTCACGCTCGGGGGGCCGAACGAACACTGAAGCTTTCTTT.

This chain uses TRBV5-6 with TRBJ2-3, with 9 bases fitting TRBD2. The CDR3 is made up of 18 amino acids. The V and J ends lost 3 bases and 6 bases, in that order; junction bases with no gene match: 17. Germline loops: CDR1 SGHDT, CDR2 YYEEEE. This CDR3 is CASSSGRGIAGVKDTQYF. The DNA of the CDR3 is TGTGCCAGCAGCTCAGGCAGGGGAATAGCGGGAGTTAAGGATACGCAGTATTTT. Full variable domain (rest looked up from reference TRBV5-6 and TRBJ2-3): DAGVTQSPTHLIKTRGQQVTLRCSPKSGHDTVSWYQQALGQGPQFIFQYYEEEERQRGNFPDRFSGHQFPNYSSELNVNALLLGDSALYLCASSSGRGIAGVKDTQYFGPGTRLTVL.

The rearrangement uses TRBV5-1 and TRBJ1-6; 7 nucleotides match TRBD1. V shed 1 base, J shed 5 bases, and the junction held 3 bases outside the gene matches. In germline, CDR1 is SGHRS, CDR2 YFSETQ. This CDR3 has 15 residues. The chain's CDR3 is CASSLLGTDNSPLHF. DNA of the CDR3: TGCGCCAGCAGCTTGTTAGGGACAGATAATTCACCCCTCCACTTT.

The chain uses TRBV6-1 and TRBJ2-3, with D uncertain. The CDR3 loop spans 14 amino acids. The V gene's germline CDR1 is MNHNS and CDR2 SASEGT. The V end lost 3 bases, the J end lost 1 base, and 8 bases lay between the germline ends. The CDR3 loop is CASSERLGTDTQYF. The CDR3 DNA is TGTGCCAGCAGTGAGCGTTTGGGCACAGATACGCAGTATTTT.

The chain carries TRBV28 and TRBJ2-7, with D perhaps TRBD2 (5 bases). Trimming cost V 6 bases and J 3 bases, with 15 bases left between them. CDR1 and CDR2 (germline): MDHEN, SYDVKM. The CDR3 covers 14 residues. The DNA for the CDR3 is TGTGCCAGCAGCGCCGCTGACGGGGTCTACGAGCAGTACGTC. This encodes CASSAADGVYEQYV.

The sample holds one count of this clone. CDR3 sequence (DNA): TGTGCCAGCAGCTTAGGGGGCCCAAGGGAGACCCAGTACTTC. Translation gives CASSLGGPRETQYF. J is TRBJ2-5 and V is TRBV11-2, with a possible D match to TRBD1 (5 bases). Germline CDR1 SGHAT, CDR2 FQNNGV. The CDR3 extends over 14 amino acids. Trimming left V 1 base short and J 5 bases short, with 11 bases between. Using reference TRBV11-2 and TRBJ2-5 for the parts outside the CDR3, the full variable domain is EAGVAQSPRYKIIEKRQSVAFWCNPISGHATLYWYQQILGQGPKLLIQFQNNGVVDDSQLPKDRFSAERLKGVDSTLKIQPAKLEDSAVYLCASSLGGPRETQYFGPGTRLLVL.

The chain joins TRBV25-1 to TRBJ1-2; 7 bases are a match to TRBD1. The CDR3 runs 15 residues. Germline assignment: CDR1 MGHDK and CDR2 SYGVNS. J lost 4 bases, V lost 3 bases, and 8 bases had no gene match. CDR3 in amino acids: CASSESGDRSYGYTF. The CDR3, as DNA: TGTGCCAGCAGTGAGTCGGGGGACAGAAGCTATGGCTACACCTTC.